The 3 T cell receptor beta chains below come from one sample, sequenced in a study of blood T cell repertoires in COVID-19 (dated by TCRdb to 2018 to 2020). Libraries came from the immunoSEQ multiplex PCR assay. TCRdb took this table from immuneACCESS and kept in-frame rearrangements with V and J called. Such tables lack part of the clones; where checked against another copy, unresolved V genes explain under half of the gap, and the rest is unexplained. In this sample the table shows some 210,000 clones, around 91% of which occur a single time. The top ten clonotypes cover about 4.8% of the sample. Sequenced: peripheral blood. These receptors all come from a woman aged 40 to 50 with acute or convalescent COVID-19.

The chain is built from TRBV19 and TRBJ1-1, with TRBD1 matching 11 bases. The V gene end was trimmed by 3 bases and the J gene end by 0 bases; junction bases not matched to a gene: 6. In germline, CDR1 is LNHDA, CDR2 SQIVND (reference sequence). The CDR3 contains 17 residues. The CDR3 protein is CASSMGTGGRMNTEAFF. CDR3 nucleotides: TGTGCCAGTAGTATGGGGACAGGGGGGAGAATGAACACTGAAGCTTTCTTT.

This chain connects TRBV5-5 to TRBJ2-5, with 7 bases matching TRBD1. Trimming removed 0 bases from V and 3 bases from J; junction bases left unmatched: 5. The CDR3 is made up of 15 amino acids. The germline V gene has CDR1 SGHKS and CDR2 YYEKEE (reference sequence). The CDR3 nucleotides read TGTGCCAGCAGCTTGGGACAGGGTTGGAAAGAGACCCAGTACTTC. The encoded protein is CASSLGQGWKETQYF.

The V call is TRBV4-1, the J call TRBJ1-5; 10 bases map to TRBD1. The CDR3 contains 17 residues. Trimming took 1 base from V and 0 from J; bases not matched to a gene: 3. CDR1 is MGHRA and CDR2 is YSYEKL in the germline V gene. CDR3 DNA sequence: TGCGCCAGCAGCCAAGGGACAGGGGGGTATAGCAATCAGCCCCAGCATTTT. It codes for CASSQGTGGYSNQPQHF.